This T cell receptor beta chain stems from a study of identical twins. General study points: Cord blood beta clonotypes present at high abundance carried fewer insertions; no such pattern appeared in memory repertoires. Researchers reported excess low generation probability among twin-shared out-of-frame alpha sequences. Cross-sectional statistical analysis, not tracking of the same donors, underpinned the conclusions.

Between the trimmed V and J ends, which lost 2 bases and 0 bases, there was a span of 14 bases. This CDR3 is 18 amino acids long. Looked up from germline, CDR1 is MNHEY and CDR2 is SMNVEV (reference sequence). TCRdb passed the 5' RACE reads through MiXCR, listing each CDR3 protein once. The table includes some 230,000 distinct CDR3 sequences, 5.5% to 7.5% detected once. This clonotype was picked up many times. The antigen is undetermined. This sample was also put to use in a study of T cells expressing NK-cell markers. Per that study: The study found these clonotypes also leading the CD3+CD56-NKG2C+ fraction in a few donors.

The receptor was isolated from a woman between 18 and 30 years old in good health. Sequenced sample: CD8+ T cells sorted from blood. This chain connects TRBV27 to TRBJ1-6; unclear D gene. The CDR3 DNA sequence: TGTGCCAGCAGTTTAAAGCCCGAAGATAGCTCCTATAATTCACCCCTCCACTTT. Encoded protein: CASSLKPEDSSYNSPLHF.